This entry lists 32 T cell receptor beta chains sequenced from one sample in a study of control samples from healthy donors and cancer patients. Assay: immunoSEQ multiplex PCR; the TCRdb copy retains only in-frame clones and omits some. The profile covers some 94,000 clones, with about 89% appearing a single time and over 8.5% taken by the ten largest. What was sequenced was PBMCs. The receptors here all came from a woman between 50 and 59 years old with colorectal cancer.

The V gene is TRBV6-1, the J gene TRBJ1-6, with 8 bases fitting TRBD1. The CDR3 length is 16 residues. The V and J ends lost 1 base and 10 bases, in that order; junction bases with no gene match: 9. CDR1 and CDR2 (germline): MNHNS, SASEGT. The CDR3 loop reads CASSEDMQGARSPLHF. The DNA of the CDR3 is TGTGCCAGCAGTGAAGACATGCAGGGGGCTAGATCACCCCTCCACTTT.

The chain carries TRBV2 and TRBJ1-5; no clear D gene. CDR3 size: 14 residues. Germline CDR1 and CDR2: SNHLY and FYNNEI. The ends were cut back, 1 base at V and 2 bases at J, with 6 bases in the middle. The CDR3 DNA reads TGTGCCAGCAGTGAAGGGGGAGGCAATCAGCCCCAGCATTTT. Translation: CASSEGGGNQPQHF. Filled out from reference TRBV2 and TRBJ1-5, the complete variable domain reads EPEVTQTPSHQVTQMGQEVILRCVPISNHLYFYWYRQILGQKVEFLVSFYNNEISEKSEIFDDQFSVERPDGSNFTLKIRSTKLEDSAMYFCASSEGGGNQPQHFGDGTRLSIL.

This clone was observed a few times. CDR3 coding DNA: TGTGCCAGCAGCCTACACACCAACACAGATACGCAGTATTTT. It translates to CASSLHTNTDTQYF. The chain links TRBV5-5 to TRBJ2-3; D unclear. Trimming cost V 4 bases and J 2 bases, with 11 bases left between them. This CDR3 spans 14 amino acids. Germline V gene lookup returns CDR1 SGHKS and CDR2 YYEKEE (reference sequence).

This chain links TRBV2 with TRBJ1-5; no definite D call. Germline V lookup: CDR1 SNHLY, CDR2 FYNNEI. Trimming left V 3 bases short and J 2 bases short, with 11 bases between. The CDR3 is 15 amino acids. DNA for the CDR3: TGTGCCAGCAGTGATTGGGCATTCGGCAATCAGCCCCAGCATTTT. Protein product: CASSDWAFGNQPQHF. Looking up the rest from reference TRBV2 and TRBJ1-5 gives the full variable domain: EPEVTQTPSHQVTQMGQEVILRCVPISNHLYFYWYRQILGQKVEFLVSFYNNEISEKSEIFDDQFSVERPDGSNFTLKIRSTKLEDSAMYFCASSDWAFGNQPQHFGDGTRLSIL.

This sequence joins TRBV28 and TRBJ2-3, with 8 bases fitting TRBD1. Looked up from germline, CDR1 is MDHEN and CDR2 is SYDVKM. CDR3 length: 15 amino acids. V shed 4 bases, J shed 8 bases, and the junction held 11 bases outside the gene matches. DNA of the CDR3: TGTGCCAGCAGTTCAGGGGACAGGTACAGGGGTACGCAGTATTTT. Protein product: CASSSGDRYRGTQYF.

This clone has a handful of counts. The chain carries TRBV24-1 and TRBJ1-5, with D perhaps matching TRBD1 (5 bases). CDR3 length equals 16 residues. The ends were cut back, 3 bases at V and 0 bases at J, with 11 bases in the middle. Germline CDR1 and CDR2: KGHDR and SFDVKD. In DNA form, the CDR3 reads TGTGCCACCAGTGATGGACACGGGTATAGCAATCAGCCCCAGCATTTT. This encodes CATSDGHGYSNQPQHF.

The rearrangement joins TRBV10-3 to TRBJ1-1, with TRBD1 as a possible D gene (5 bases). Germline lookup yields CDR1 ENHRY and CDR2 SYGVKD. The CDR3 runs 13 residues. V dropped 7 bases and J dropped 1 base, with 10 bases sitting between them. The CDR3 region has the DNA TGTGCCATCATCGACAGTCCGAACACTGAAGCTTTCTTT. This encodes CAIIDSPNTEAFF.

The chain recombines TRBV5-1 with TRBJ2-7, with D perhaps TRBD2 (5 bases). Germline CDR1 reads SGHRS; CDR2 reads YFSETQ. With 2 bases removed from V and 7 bases from J, the gap between germline ends came to 13 bases. The length of the CDR3 is 13 residues. This CDR3 reads CASSFGVSGEQYV. The CDR3 DNA reads TGCGCCAGCAGCTTCGGGGTCTCTGGGGAGCAGTACGTC.

This chain uses TRBV19 with TRBJ2-7, with 7 bases identical to TRBD1. The junction had 18 bases not matched to a gene; V was cut back by 2 bases and J by 5 bases. CDR1 is LNHDA and CDR2 is SQIVND in the germline V gene (reference sequence). The CDR3 is 18 amino acids. The CDR3 sequence is CASSIPQDSSDRINEQYV. CDR3 nucleotide sequence: TGTGCCAGTAGTATACCACAGGATTCATCGGACAGGATAAACGAGCAGTACGTC.

CDR3 coding DNA: TGTGCCACCAGCAGAGCCAGGGGGAACACTGAAGCTTTCTTT. Its translation: CATSRARGNTEAFF. V and J are TRBV15 and TRBJ1-1, with D perhaps matching TRBD1 (6 bases). Germline V gives CDR1 LNHNV, CDR2 YYDKDF (reference sequence). V gave up 1 base and J gave up 1 base, with 7 bases separating them. The CDR3 loop spans 14 amino acids. Variable domain in full (rest from reference TRBV15 and TRBJ1-1): DAMVIQNPRYQVTQFGKPVTLSCSQTLNHNVMYWYQQKSSQAPKLLFHYYDKDFNNEADTPDNFQSRRPNTSFCFLDIRSPGLGDTAMYLCATSRARGNTEAFFGQGTRLTVV.

This rearrangement joins TRBV10-3 to TRBJ1-3; D possibly corresponds to TRBD1 (6 bases). V lost 3 bases and J lost 0, with 12 bases in between. CDR3 length: 16 residues. Germline V gene sequence: CDR1 ENHRY, CDR2 SYGVKD. CDR3 nucleotides: TGTGCCATCAGTGACAGGGGTACAAGCTCTGGAAACACCATATATTTT. As protein: CAISDRGTSSGNTIYF.

The rearrangement joins TRBV6-5 to TRBJ1-5; D remains ambiguous. There are 13 residues in the CDR3. Germline CDR1 reads MNHEY; CDR2 reads SVGAGI. Trimming took 6 bases from V and 7 from J, leaving 13 bases between them. CDR3 sequence reads: CASRSPPGQPQHF. The CDR3 nucleotides read TGTGCCAGCAGGTCACCTCCGGGGCAGCCCCAGCATTTT.

The chain has TRBV6-2 or TRBV6-3 and TRBJ2-1, with a weak D call TRBD2 (6 bases). V lost 6 bases to trimming and J lost 0 bases, with 12 bases between them. CDR3 size: 15 residues. CDR1 is MNHEY, CDR2 SVGEGT, per germline. CDR3 sequence reads: CASSYAGLSYNEQFF. The CDR3 DNA reads TGTGCCAGCAGCTATGCGGGGCTCTCCTACAATGAGCAGTTCTTC.

The V call is TRBV4-1, the J call TRBJ1-1; TRBD1 is a possible D gene (5 bases). The germline gives CDR1 MGHRA, CDR2 YSYEKL. This CDR3 contains 14 residues. Trimming pared 4 bases from V and 6 bases from J, leaving 15 bases between. The CDR3 protein is CASSLIAGVAEAFF. DNA for the CDR3: TGCGCCAGCAGCCTTATAGCGGGGGTTGCTGAAGCTTTCTTT.

The chain is built from TRBV5-1 and TRBJ2-1, with 8 bases that match TRBD1. Germline V CDR1 and CDR2: SGHRS, YFSETQ. The CDR3 loop spans 15 amino acids. After removal of 4 bases from V and 4 bases from J, the junction contained 7 bases not matched to a gene. CDR3 in DNA: TGCGCCAGCAGCCCGCGGACAGGGTCATACAATGAGCAGTTCTTC. It specifies CASSPRTGSYNEQFF.

V and J are TRBV6-1 and TRBJ1-5; D gene ambiguous. CDR3 length equals 15 residues. V lost 2 bases, J lost 6 bases, and 14 bases lay in between. The germline gives CDR1 MNHNS, CDR2 SASEGT. CDR3 sequence reads: CASSESPAVSQPQHF. The CDR3 nucleotides read TGTGCCAGCAGTGAATCTCCCGCAGTCTCTCAGCCCCAGCATTTT.

The V call is TRBV27, the J call TRBJ1-1, with D tentatively TRBD1 (5 bases). This CDR3 contains 13 residues. The ends were cut back, 4 bases at V and 7 bases at J, with 13 bases in the middle. Germline V gene lookup returns CDR1 MNHEY and CDR2 SMNVEV (reference sequence). CDR3 sequence (DNA): TGTGCCAGCAGTTACTTAGGGGTTAATGAAGCTTTCTTT. Its translation: CASSYLGVNEAFF.

The rearrangement links TRBV30 to TRBJ1-4, with D perhaps TRBD1 (6 bases). The germline V gene has CDR1 GTSNPN and CDR2 SVGIG (reference sequence). This CDR3 spans 17 amino acids. Deletions cut 5 bases from V and 8 bases from J, with 27 bases between. This CDR3 reads CAWLGRTVPRDVEKLFF. Written as DNA, the CDR3 is TGTGCCTGGCTAGGTAGGACAGTGCCTAGGGACGTCGAAAAACTGTTTTTT.

This clone is classed as medium-sized. This rearrangement joins TRBV9 to TRBJ2-2; 9 bases agree with TRBD1. This CDR3 has 17 amino acids. The germline V gene encodes CDR1 SGDLS and CDR2 YYNGEE. Unmatched junction bases numbered 13, after V lost 6 bases and J lost 4 bases. The CDR3 nucleotides are TGTGCCAGCACCACCCGACCGGGACAGGGAAGCACCGGGGAGCTGTTTTTT. It translates to CASTTRPGQGSTGELFF.

The V gene is TRBV18, the J gene TRBJ1-2; 8 bases map to TRBD1. V lost 2 bases to trimming and J lost 7 bases; unmatched junction nucleotides: 12. The CDR3 is 16 amino acids. Germline CDR1 KGHSH, CDR2 LQKENI. The CDR3 loop reads CASSPDSAGQGGGYTF. CDR3 DNA sequence: TGTGCCAGCTCACCAGATAGCGCAGGACAGGGAGGTGGCTACACCTTC.

This clone was counted a single time. This sequence joins TRBV3-1 (or the pseudogene TRBV3-2) and TRBJ2-3; no clear D gene. The CDR3 loop spans 12 amino acids. From germline, CDR1 is LGHDT and CDR2 YNNKEL (reference sequence). The germline V and J ends were trimmed by 4 bases and 4 bases, with 6 bases remaining between them. The CDR3 protein is CASSLSSDTQYF. For the CDR3, the DNA is TGTGCCAGCAGCCTTTCTTCAGATACGCAGTATTTT.

The V gene is TRBV27, the J gene TRBJ2-7, with 10 bases matching TRBD1. The CDR3 has 15 amino acids. Germline-derived CDR1 and CDR2 are MNHEY and SMNVEV (reference sequence). The V segment lost 6 bases and the J segment 5 bases; nucleotides outside the gene matches: 10. DNA for the CDR3: TGTGCCAGCAGAAGGGACAGGGGTTTCGAAAACGAGCAGTACGTC. It specifies CASRRDRGFENEQYV.

This chain links TRBV7-9 with TRBJ1-4; 8 nucleotides line up with TRBD1. The CDR3 runs 14 residues. Germline assignment: CDR1 SEHNR and CDR2 FQNEAQ (reference sequence). The V segment lost 4 bases and the J segment 4 bases; nucleotides outside the gene matches: 2. The CDR3 bases are TGTGCCAGCAGCTCCGGACAGGGTAATGAAAAACTGTTTTTT. It codes for CASSSGQGNEKLFF. Combining the CDR3 with reference TRBV7-9 and TRBJ1-4 gives the whole variable domain DTGVSQNPRHKITKRGQNVTFRCDPISEHNRLYWYRQTLGQGPEFLTYFQNEAQLEKSRLLSDRFSAERPKGSFSTLEIQRTEQGDSAMYLCASSSGQGNEKLFFGSGTQLSVL.

The rearrangement uses TRBV11-3 and TRBJ2-3; D uncertain. The V end was cut by 0 bases, the J end by 0 bases, with 1 base between. The CDR3 consists of 13 residues. CDR1 and CDR2 from the germline V gene are SGHNT and YENEEA. CDR3 sequence reads: CASSLDSTDTQYF. CDR3 in DNA: TGTGCCAGCAGCTTAGATAGCACAGATACGCAGTATTTT.

J is TRBJ2-5 and V is TRBV5-1, with TRBD2 matching 8 bases. The CDR3 runs to 16 residues. The germline V gene has CDR1 SGHRS and CDR2 YFSETQ. V lost 4 bases, J lost 5 bases, and 13 bases stayed unmatched. CDR3 amino acids: CASSTSTSGPQETQYF. The CDR3 nucleotides are TGCGCCAGCAGCACTTCTACTAGCGGCCCCCAGGAGACCCAGTACTTC.

The rearrangement joins TRBV4-2 to TRBJ2-1; D might be TRBD2 (7 bases). V lost 6 bases, J lost 14 bases, and 29 bases lay in between. Germline V gene lookup returns CDR1 LGHNA and CDR2 YNFKEQ. There are 16 residues in the CDR3. The chain's CDR3 is CASSESRGWSYRDEFF. Written as DNA, the CDR3 is TGTGCCAGCAGTGAGTCGCGGGGGTGGTCCTACAGGGACGAGTTCTTC.

This chain joins TRBV19 and TRBJ2-5; 12 nucleotides line up with TRBD2. The trim removed 5 bases at V and 1 base at J, leaving 2 bases unmatched. Germline V gene data show CDR1 as LNHDA and CDR2 as SQIVND (reference sequence). The CDR3 runs 15 residues. CDR3 bases: TGTGCCAGTAGTTGGACTAGCGGGGTCCAAGAGACCCAGTACTTC. Amino acids: CASSWTSGVQETQYF.

CDR3 protein: CASSQLGGTGVVDGYTF. For the CDR3, the DNA is TGTGCCAGCAGCCAATTAGGGGGAACAGGGGTCGTCGATGGCTACACCTTC. The genes are TRBV16 and TRBJ1-2; 7 bases line up with TRBD1. V lost 1 base, J lost 6 bases, and 14 bases stayed unmatched. Germline assignment: CDR1 KGHSY and CDR2 FQNENV. The CDR3 has 17 amino acids.

This clone occurred once. The chain links TRBV5-1 to TRBJ2-3; no definite D call. Germline-derived CDR1 and CDR2 are SGHRS and YFSETQ. The V and J ends lost 0 bases and 2 bases respectively, with 10 bases between them. The CDR3 runs to 15 residues. Written as DNA, the CDR3 is TGCGCCAGCAGCTTGGTTGCACGGCACACAGATACGCAGTATTTT. It translates to CASSLVARHTDTQYF.

The chain carries TRBV30 and TRBJ1-4; D remains unclear. CDR3 size: 15 residues. V lost 3 bases and J lost 5, with 16 bases in between. The germline gives CDR1 GTSNPN, CDR2 SVGIG (reference sequence). CDR3 sequence: CAWRTGQLINEKLFF. CDR3 sequence (DNA): TGTGCCTGGAGAACCGGGCAGTTGATAAATGAAAAACTGTTTTTT.

The V gene is TRBV6-2 or TRBV6-3, the J gene TRBJ2-3, with 10 bases lining up with TRBD1. Trimming removed 6 bases from V and 5 bases from J; junction bases left unmatched: 8. CDR1 and CDR2 from the germline V gene are MNHEY and SVGEGT. The CDR3 length is 15 residues. The CDR3 protein is CASSTRQGAQDTQYF. The DNA for the CDR3 is TGTGCCAGCAGCACGAGACAGGGGGCGCAAGATACGCAGTATTTT.

The chain recombines TRBV18 with TRBJ2-1, with TRBD2 identical over 7 bases. The CDR3 spans 13 residues. V lost 6 bases, J lost 5 bases, and 4 bases stayed unmatched. Germline V CDR1 and CDR2: KGHSH, LQKENI. This chain's CDR3 is CASSPGGNNEQFF. In nucleotides, the CDR3 is TGTGCCAGCTCCCCGGGGGGAAACAATGAGCAGTTCTTC.